This T cell receptor beta chain was captured by sequencing in a study of spatial heterogeneity in lung cancer. V lost 4 bases and J lost 7; bases outside the gene matches: 6. This CDR3 has 13 amino acids. Germline V CDR1 and CDR2: ENHRY, SYGVKD. In its sample, this clonotype is large. Its cognate antigen is unknown. This sample's time point: sample taken at primary tumor resection. Each CDR3 protein is one row after TCRdb ran MiXCR on the 5' RACE reads. This table has 550 to 700 distinct CDR3 sequences, 10% to 13% appearing once. Study conclusions and caveats: Tumor mutation counts were tracked by expanded intratumoral alpha and beta TCR counts.

The receptor was isolated from a female donor with early-stage non-small cell lung cancer. Sample: lung tumor tissue, taken at surgery. The chain links TRBV10-3 to TRBJ2-7; TRBD1 agrees at 8 bases. CDR3 region: CAISGLQGGEQYF. The CDR3 DNA sequence: TGTGCCATCAGTGGTTTACAGGGGGGAGAGCAGTACTTC.